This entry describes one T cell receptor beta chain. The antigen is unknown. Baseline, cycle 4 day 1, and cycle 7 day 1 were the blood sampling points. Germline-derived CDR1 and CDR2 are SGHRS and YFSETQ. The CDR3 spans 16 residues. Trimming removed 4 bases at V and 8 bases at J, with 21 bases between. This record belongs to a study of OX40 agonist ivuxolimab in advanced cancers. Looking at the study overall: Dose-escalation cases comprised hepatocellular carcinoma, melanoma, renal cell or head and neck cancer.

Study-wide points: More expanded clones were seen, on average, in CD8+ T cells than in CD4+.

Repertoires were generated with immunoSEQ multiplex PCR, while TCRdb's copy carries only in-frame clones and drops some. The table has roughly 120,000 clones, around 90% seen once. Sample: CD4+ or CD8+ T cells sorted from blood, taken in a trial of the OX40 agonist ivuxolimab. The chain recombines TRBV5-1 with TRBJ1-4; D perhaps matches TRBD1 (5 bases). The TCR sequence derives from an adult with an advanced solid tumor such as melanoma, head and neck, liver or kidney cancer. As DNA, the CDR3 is TGCGCCAGCAGCGTCGACCTCAGGGCGGGTGGGGAAAAACTGTTTTTT. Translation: CASSVDLRAGGEKLFF.